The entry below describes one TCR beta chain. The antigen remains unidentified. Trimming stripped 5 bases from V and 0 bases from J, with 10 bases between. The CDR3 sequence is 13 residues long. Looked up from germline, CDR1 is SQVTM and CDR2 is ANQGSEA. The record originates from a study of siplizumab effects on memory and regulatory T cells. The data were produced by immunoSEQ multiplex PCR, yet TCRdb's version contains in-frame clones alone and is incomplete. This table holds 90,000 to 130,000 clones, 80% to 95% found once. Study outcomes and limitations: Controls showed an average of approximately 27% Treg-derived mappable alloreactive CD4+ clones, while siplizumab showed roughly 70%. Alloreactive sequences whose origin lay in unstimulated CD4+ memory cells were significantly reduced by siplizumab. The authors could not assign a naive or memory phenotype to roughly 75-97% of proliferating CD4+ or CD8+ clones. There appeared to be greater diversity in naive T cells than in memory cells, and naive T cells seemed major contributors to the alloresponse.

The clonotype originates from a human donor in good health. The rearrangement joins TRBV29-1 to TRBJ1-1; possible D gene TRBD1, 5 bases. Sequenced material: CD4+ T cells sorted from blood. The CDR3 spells CSVYGGMNTEAFF. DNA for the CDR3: TGCAGCGTTTACGGGGGGATGAACACTGAAGCTTTCTTT.